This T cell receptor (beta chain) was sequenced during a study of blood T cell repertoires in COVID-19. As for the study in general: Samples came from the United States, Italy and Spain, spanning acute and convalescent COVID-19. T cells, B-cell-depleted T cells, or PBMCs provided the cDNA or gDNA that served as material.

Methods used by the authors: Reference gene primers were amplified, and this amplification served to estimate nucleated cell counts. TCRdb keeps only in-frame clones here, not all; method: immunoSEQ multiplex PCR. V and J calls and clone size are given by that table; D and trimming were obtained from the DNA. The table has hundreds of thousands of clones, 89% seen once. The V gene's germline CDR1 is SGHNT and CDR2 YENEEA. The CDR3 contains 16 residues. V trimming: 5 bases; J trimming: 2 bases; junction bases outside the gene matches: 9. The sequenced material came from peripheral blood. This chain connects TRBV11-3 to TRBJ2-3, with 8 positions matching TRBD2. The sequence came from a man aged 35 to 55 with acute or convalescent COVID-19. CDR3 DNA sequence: TGTGCCAGCAGCGCGTATGGGCGGGGGGCCACAGATACGCAGTATTTT. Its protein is CASSAYGRGATDTQYF.